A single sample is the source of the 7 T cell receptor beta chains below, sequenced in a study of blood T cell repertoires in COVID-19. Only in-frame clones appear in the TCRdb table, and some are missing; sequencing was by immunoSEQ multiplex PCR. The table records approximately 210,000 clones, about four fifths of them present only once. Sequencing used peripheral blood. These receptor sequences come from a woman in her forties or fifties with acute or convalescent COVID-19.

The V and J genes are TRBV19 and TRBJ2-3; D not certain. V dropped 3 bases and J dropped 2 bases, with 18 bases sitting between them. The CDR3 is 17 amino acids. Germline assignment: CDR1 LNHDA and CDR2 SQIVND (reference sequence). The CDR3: CASSIVGSPFVTDTQYF. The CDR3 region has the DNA TGTGCCAGTAGTATCGTGGGCAGTCCTTTTGTCACAGATACGCAGTATTTT.

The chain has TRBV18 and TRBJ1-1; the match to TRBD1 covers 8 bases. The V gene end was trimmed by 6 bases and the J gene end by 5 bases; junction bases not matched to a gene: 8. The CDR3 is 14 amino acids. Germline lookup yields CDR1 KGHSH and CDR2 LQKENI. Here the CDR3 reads CASSPQGAGTEAFF. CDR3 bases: TGTGCCAGCTCCCCCCAGGGGGCAGGGACTGAAGCTTTCTTT.

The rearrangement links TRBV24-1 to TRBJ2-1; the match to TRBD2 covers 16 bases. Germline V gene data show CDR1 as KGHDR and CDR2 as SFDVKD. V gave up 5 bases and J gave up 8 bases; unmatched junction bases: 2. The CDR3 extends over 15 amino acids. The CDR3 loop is CATSVGTSGRDEQFF. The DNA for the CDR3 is TGTGCCACCAGTGTAGGGACTAGCGGGAGGGATGAGCAGTTCTTC.

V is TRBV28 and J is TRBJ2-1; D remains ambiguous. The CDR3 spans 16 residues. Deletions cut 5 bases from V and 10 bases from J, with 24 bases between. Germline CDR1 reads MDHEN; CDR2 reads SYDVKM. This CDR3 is CASSPAPNLYNVEQFF. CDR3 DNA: TGTGCCAGCAGTCCCGCCCCGAATTTATACAATGTAGAGCAGTTCTTC.

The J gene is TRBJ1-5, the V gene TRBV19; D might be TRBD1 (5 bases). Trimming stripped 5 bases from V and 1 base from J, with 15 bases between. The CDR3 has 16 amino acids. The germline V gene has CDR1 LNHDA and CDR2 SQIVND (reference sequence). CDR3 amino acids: CASSSRPGRSNQPQHF. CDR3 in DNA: TGTGCCAGTAGTTCGCGGCCAGGGCGGAGCAATCAGCCCCAGCATTTT. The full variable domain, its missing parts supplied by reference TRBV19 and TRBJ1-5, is DGGITQSPKYLFRKEGQNVTLSCEQNLNHDAMYWYRQDPGQGLRLIYYSQIVNDFQKGDIAEGYSVSREKKESFPLTVTSAQKNPTAFYLCASSSRPGRSNQPQHFGDGTRLSIL.

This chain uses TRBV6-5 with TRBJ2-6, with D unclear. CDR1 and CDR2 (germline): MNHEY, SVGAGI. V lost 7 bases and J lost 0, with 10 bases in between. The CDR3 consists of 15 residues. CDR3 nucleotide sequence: TGTGCCAGCACCATAAACTTCTCTGGGGCCAACGTCCTGACTTTC. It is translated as CASTINFSGANVLTF.

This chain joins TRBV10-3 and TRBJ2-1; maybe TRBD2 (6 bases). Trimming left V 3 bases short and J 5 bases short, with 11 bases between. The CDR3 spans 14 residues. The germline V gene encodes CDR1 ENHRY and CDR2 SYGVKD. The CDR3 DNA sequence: TGTGCCATCAGTGATCCTAGCGAGAACAATGAGCAGTTCTTC. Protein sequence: CAISDPSENNEQFF.